Following are 22 T cell receptor beta chains from one sample sequenced in a study of Tregs in tolerant kidney transplant recipients. Data came from immunoSEQ multiplex PCR; TCRdb stores just in-frame clones and leaves some out. The sample has approximately 99,000 clones; roughly 90% are singletons. The sequencing here drew on CD4+ T cells from blood, taken before the transplant. These receptors originate from a human donor who received a combined kidney and bone marrow transplant.

This clone was detected only once. The chain carries TRBV5-6 and TRBJ2-7; 9 bases line up with TRBD1. V gave up 4 bases and J gave up 5 bases; unmatched junction bases: 4. Looked up from germline, CDR1 is SGHDT and CDR2 is YYEEEE. The CDR3 extends over 13 amino acids. Here the CDR3 reads CASSPDRGDEQYF. The CDR3 coding sequence is TGTGCCAGCAGCCCGGACAGGGGCGACGAGCAGTACTTC.

This chain connects TRBV27 to TRBJ2-7, with a tentative D call TRBD1 (5 bases). V lost 2 bases and J lost 2, with 13 bases in between. The CDR3 runs to 15 residues. Germline values: CDR1 MNHEY, CDR2 SMNVEV (reference sequence). CDR3 protein: CASSLGAGRTYEQYF. For the CDR3, the DNA is TGTGCCAGCAGTTTAGGGGCAGGACGGACCTACGAGCAGTACTTC.

V usage is TRBV27 and J usage is TRBJ2-7; D gene ambiguous. The CDR3 length is 16 residues. V gave up 0 bases and J gave up 0 bases, with 12 bases separating them. Germline assignment: CDR1 MNHEY and CDR2 SMNVEV (reference sequence). CDR3 region: CASSLSATVRSYEQYF. CDR3 DNA: TGTGCCAGCAGTTTATCAGCGACGGTGCGCTCCTACGAGCAGTACTTC.

The chain combines TRBV5-1 with TRBJ2-1, with 10 bases that match TRBD2. From germline, CDR1 is SGHRS and CDR2 YFSETQ. The CDR3 extends over 15 amino acids. The V and J ends lost 0 bases and 5 bases, in that order; junction bases with no gene match: 2. Here the CDR3 DNA reads TGCGCCAGCAGCTTGGATACTAGCGGGGACAATGAGCAGTTCTTC. Residues: CASSLDTSGDNEQFF. Full variable domain (missing parts from reference TRBV5-1 and TRBJ2-1): KAGVTQTPRYLIKTRGQQVTLSCSPISGHRSVSWYQQTPGQGLQFLFEYFSETQRNKGNFPGRFSGRQFSNSRSEMNVSTLELGDSALYLCASSLDTSGDNEQFFGPGTRLTVL.

The chain uses TRBV19 and TRBJ2-5; D possibly corresponds to TRBD2 (6 bases). Between the trimmed V and J ends, which lost 5 bases and 0 bases, there was a span of 10 bases. The CDR3 is 14 amino acids. In germline, CDR1 is LNHDA, CDR2 SQIVND (reference sequence). The CDR3 loop reads CASSGGLHQETQYF. DNA of the CDR3: TGTGCCAGTAGTGGAGGACTACACCAAGAGACCCAGTACTTC. The complete variable domain, with remaining parts taken from reference TRBV19 and TRBJ2-5, reads DGGITQSPKYLFRKEGQNVTLSCEQNLNHDAMYWYRQDPGQGLRLIYYSQIVNDFQKGDIAEGYSVSREKKESFPLTVTSAQKNPTAFYLCASSGGLHQETQYFGPGTRLLVL.

The V and J genes are TRBV11-2 and TRBJ1-4; D might be TRBD1 (5 bases). The CDR3 totals 16 residues. V lost 0 bases to trimming and J lost 2 bases, with 10 bases between them. The germline gives CDR1 SGHAT, CDR2 FQNNGV. The CDR3 region is CASSLDRKGTNEKLFF. DNA for the CDR3: TGTGCCAGCAGCTTAGATCGGAAGGGGACTAATGAAAAACTGTTTTTT.

This clone has just a few counts. The J gene is TRBJ2-7, the V gene TRBV27, with D perhaps matching TRBD2 (6 bases). This CDR3 has 16 amino acids. Trimming shortened V by 6 bases and J by 5 bases, and 23 bases separated the two germline ends. Germline assignment: CDR1 MNHEY and CDR2 SMNVEV (reference sequence). CDR3 sequence reads: CASREGTRALANEQYF. The CDR3 coding sequence is TGTGCCAGCAGGGAGGGCACTAGAGCATTGGCCAACGAGCAGTACTTC.

The chain recombines TRBV9 with TRBJ1-3; weak D call: TRBD1 (5 bases). Germline assignment: CDR1 SGDLS and CDR2 YYNGEE. The V gene lost 3 bases and the J gene lost 0 bases, with 13 bases spanning the gap. This CDR3 is 16 amino acids long. CDR3 in DNA: TGTGCCAGCAGCGCCGGAGGGGCCAACTCTGGAAACACCATATATTTT. It specifies CASSAGGANSGNTIYF.

The genes are TRBV7-2 and TRBJ2-1; D unclear. The V end was cut by 3 bases, the J end by 3 bases, with 9 bases between. The CDR3 loop spans 14 amino acids. The germline gives CDR1 SGHTA, CDR2 FQGNSA. The CDR3 loop is CASSFERFYNEQFF. DNA of the CDR3: TGTGCCAGCAGCTTCGAGAGATTCTACAATGAGCAGTTCTTC.

DNA for the CDR3: TGTGCCAGCAGCCAACGAAGGACAGGGGGCACAGATACGCAGTATTTT. Translation gives CASSQRRTGGTDTQYF. V usage is TRBV4-2 and J usage is TRBJ2-3, with 9 nucleotides matching TRBD1. J gave up 1 base and V 2 bases, and 4 bases lay outside the gene matches. The length of the CDR3 is 16 residues. From germline, CDR1 is LGHNA and CDR2 YNFKEQ.

CDR3 amino acids: CASSLQEGFIEQFF. The CDR3 bases are TGTGCCAGCAGCTTGCAGGAGGGGTTCATTGAGCAGTTCTTC. The chain employs TRBV7-2 and TRBJ2-1, with D perhaps matching TRBD2 (6 bases). This CDR3 has 14 residues. Germline CDR1 SGHTA, CDR2 FQGNSA. The V and J ends lost 3 bases and 9 bases respectively, with 15 bases between them.

The V and J genes are TRBV5-1 and TRBJ1-6; D unclear. Trimming stripped 7 bases from V and 3 bases from J, with 8 bases between. CDR1 and CDR2 (germline): SGHRS, YFSETQ. The CDR3 loop spans 13 amino acids. The CDR3 coding sequence is TGCGCCAGCCAGGTTGACTATAATTCACCCCTCCACTTT. Encoded protein: CASQVDYNSPLHF.

The chain couples TRBV18 to TRBJ1-1; no clear D gene. Trimming cost V 0 bases and J 1 base, with 9 bases left between them. The V gene's germline CDR1 is KGHSH and CDR2 LQKENI. The CDR3 runs 15 residues. The CDR3: CASSPPHTENTEAFF. The CDR3 DNA reads as TGTGCCAGCTCACCACCCCACACAGAGAACACTGAAGCTTTCTTT. Supplemented by reference TRBV18 and TRBJ1-1, the full variable domain reads NAGVMQNPRHLVRRRGQEARLRCSPMKGHSHVYWYRQLPEEGLKFMVYLQKENIIDESGMPKERFSAEFPKEGPSILRIQQVVRGDSAAYFCASSPPHTENTEAFFGQGTRLTVV.

This clone was found once. This rearrangement joins TRBV2 to TRBJ1-2; D is perhaps TRBD1 (6 bases). Germline loops: CDR1 SNHLY, CDR2 FYNNEI. V dropped 8 bases and J dropped 8 bases, with 18 bases sitting between them. The CDR3 has 13 residues. For the CDR3, the DNA is TGTGCCAGCCGACCCCGAGGGACAAGCGGCTACACCTTC. Its translation: CASRPRGTSGYTF. Variable domain in full (rest from reference TRBV2 and TRBJ1-2): EPEVTQTPSHQVTQMGQEVILRCVPISNHLYFYWYRQILGQKVEFLVSFYNNEISEKSEIFDDQFSVERPDGSNFTLKIRSTKLEDSAMYFCASRPRGTSGYTFGSGTRLTVV.

V and J are TRBV28 and TRBJ2-3, with 11 bases aligning to TRBD2. This CDR3 is 15 amino acids long. Trimming cost V 6 bases and J 4 bases; bases outside gene matches: 6. Germline lookup yields CDR1 MDHEN and CDR2 SYDVKM. The CDR3 spells CASRLTSGSPDTQYF. CDR3 bases: TGTGCCAGCAGACTAACTAGCGGGAGTCCAGATACGCAGTATTTT.

This clone has only one observation. The chain uses TRBV5-4 and TRBJ1-2; 11 positions match TRBD1. Germline V gene lookup returns CDR1 SGHNT and CDR2 YYREEE (reference sequence). The CDR3 covers 16 residues. The J segment lost 0 bases and the V segment lost 4 bases, leaving 5 bases of the junction unmatched. The chain's CDR3 is CASSPGQGASNYGYTF. CDR3 in DNA: TGTGCCAGCAGCCCCGGACAGGGGGCTTCTAACTATGGCTACACCTTC.

The chain is built from TRBV5-1 and TRBJ2-3; weak D call: TRBD1 (6 bases). This CDR3 comprises 15 residues. CDR1 is SGHRS, CDR2 YFSETQ, per germline. V was trimmed by 4 bases and J by 2 bases, leaving 14 bases between them. This chain's CDR3 is CASSVLRGVTDTQYF. The CDR3 nucleotides are TGCGCCAGCAGCGTCCTCAGGGGAGTCACAGATACGCAGTATTTT.

J is TRBJ2-3 and V is TRBV7-2; D unclear. Per the germline V gene, CDR1 is SGHTA and CDR2 is FQGNSA. This CDR3 has 16 amino acids. With 5 bases removed from V and 4 bases from J, the gap between germline ends came to 19 bases. The CDR3 region has the DNA TGTGCCAGCAGCCCGTCCCCCGCCGTGCAGTCAGATACGCAGTATTTT. It yields the protein CASSPSPAVQSDTQYF.

V usage is TRBV29-1 and J usage is TRBJ2-6, with D maybe TRBD2 (5 bases). V dropped 3 bases and J dropped 0 bases, with 12 bases sitting between them. The CDR3 covers 16 residues. Germline assignment: CDR1 SQVTM and CDR2 ANQGSEA. CDR3: CSVDDEGPSGANVLTF. In nucleotides, the CDR3 is TGCAGCGTTGATGACGAGGGTCCCTCTGGGGCCAACGTCCTGACTTTC.

The V and J genes are TRBV11-2 and TRBJ2-1; 9 bases align to TRBD2. The V segment lost 6 bases and the J segment 0 bases; nucleotides outside the gene matches: 6. The CDR3 has 16 amino acids. CDR1 SGHAT and CDR2 FQNNGV come from the germline V gene. CDR3 in DNA: TGTGCCAGCAGACGGGGTAGCGGGAGCTCCTACAATGAGCAGTTCTTC. Translation gives CASRRGSGSSYNEQFF. Full variable domain (outside the CDR3, taken from reference TRBV11-2 and TRBJ2-1): EAGVAQSPRYKIIEKRQSVAFWCNPISGHATLYWYQQILGQGPKLLIQFQNNGVVDDSQLPKDRFSAERLKGVDSTLKIQPAKLEDSAVYLCASRRGSGSSYNEQFFGPGTRLTVL.

The chain recombines TRBV5-5 with TRBJ1-2, with 10 bases lining up with TRBD1. Looked up from germline, CDR1 is SGHKS and CDR2 is YYEKEE (reference sequence). The CDR3 runs to 14 residues. J was trimmed by 8 bases and V by 4 bases; bases with no gene match: 8. The CDR3 is CASSQGTGVGGYTF. CDR3 nucleotide sequence: TGTGCCAGCAGCCAGGGGACAGGGGTAGGAGGCTACACCTTC. Full variable domain (rest looked up from reference TRBV5-5 and TRBJ1-2): DAGVTQSPTHLIKTRGQQVTLRCSPISGHKSVSWYQQVLGQGPQFIFQYYEKEERGRGNFPDRFSARQFPNYSSELNVNALLLGDSALYLCASSQGTGVGGYTFGSGTRLTVV.

The count of this clone is one. The rearrangement uses TRBV29-1 and TRBJ1-2; the match to TRBD1 covers 9 bases. Germline trimming cut 6 bases from V and 6 bases from J; bases unmatched to any gene: 2. The CDR3 spans 11 residues. Germline V gives CDR1 SQVTM, CDR2 ANQGSEA. DNA for the CDR3: TGCAGCGTGGGACAGGGTAATGGCTACACCTTC. This sequence encodes CSVGQGNGYTF.